The T cell receptor beta chain under discussion was sequenced for a study of vaccination and CD4 T cells after COVID-19. For the study at large: With a range of 35 to 161, the median interval from diagnosis to drawing post-COVID samples was 85 to 120 days. As control conditions, cultures were given either a CEFX pool serving as positive control, an HIV-1 Nef pool, or no peptide at all.

Sequenced with the Oncomine TCR Beta short-read assay was DNA taken from cultured CD4+ T cells. TCRdb analysed the PCR reads with MiXCR anew, one entry per CDR3 protein. The table lists approximately 5,000 distinct CDR3 sequences, roughly 30% of them singletons. Specified treatment: roughly 10-day PBMC culture with coronavirus spike peptide pools or control peptides (ViraFEST assay). CD4+ T cells of the unexposed donor were collected before the COVID-19 pandemic (2011-2018). PBMC cultures, at 1.5 million to 2.5 million cells per well, received approximately 9.1 IU/ml IL-2 and around 9.6 ug/ml peptide pools. Worth noting for this clonotype: The antigen is not known.

This receptor was identified in a human donor in good health. Sample: CD4+ T cells from blood, cultured in vitro.

Here the CDR3 DNA reads TGTGCCAGCAGCCAAGATCGACAGGCCTACAATGAGCAGTTCTTC. Encoded protein: CASSQDRQAYNEQFF. The chain carries TRBV4-2 and TRBJ2-1, with D perhaps matching TRBD1 (6 bases). CDR3 length: 15 residues. Germline CDR1 LGHNA, CDR2 YNFKEQ. The germline V and J ends were trimmed by 0 bases and 2 bases, with 8 bases remaining between them.